The rows below give T cell receptor beta chains drawn from one sample of a study of glioma-infiltrating T cells. Using its own MiXCR run on the multiplex PCR reads, TCRdb lists one record per CDR3 protein. The data contain about 140,000 distinct CDR3 sequences, about two fifths of them singletons. The sequenced sample was glioma tissue, nonneoplastic brain tissue, or PBMCs (not recorded which). These receptors originate from a human donor with low-grade glioma or glioblastoma, undergoing nonglioma brain surgery, or in good health (not recorded which). Each CDR3 is given with its conserved first and last residue. The order of the fields is J gene, V gene, D gene, clone size, CDR3 protein, CDR3 DNA. The D gene is left open where the match is weak. Clone size is shown for a subset of rows, as once, few, many or a class of expanded clone.

TRBJ2-3 TRBV29-1 . few CSVELDTQYF TGCAGCGTTGAATTGGATACGCAGTATTTT
TRBJ1-2 TRBV6-5 TRBD1 few CASSYSRQGSNGYTF TGTGCCAGCAGTTACTCGAGACAGGGGTCGAATGGCTACACCTTC
TRBJ1-6 TRBV27 . . CASSLSPVFGSPLHF TGTGCCAGCAGTTTATCACCGGTTTTCGGCTCACCCCTCCACTTT
TRBJ2-2 TRBV15 . . CATSRFKPGLRGELFF TGTGCCACCAGCAGGTTCAAACCGGGTCTGCGGGGGGAGCTGTTTTTT
TRBJ1-6 TRBV20-1 . . CSARGRAEMIYNSPLHF TGCAGTGCTAGAGGACGTGCAGAGATGATTTATAATTCACCCCTCCACTTT
TRBJ1-1 TRBV6-2/TRBV6-3 . few CASSYFSADLNTEAFF TGTGCCAGCAGTTACTTTTCGGCGGATCTGAACACTGAAGCTTTCTTT
TRBJ2-1 TRBV29-1 . few CSAQPHYNEQFF TGCAGCGCCCAGCCACACTACAATGAGCAGTTCTTC
TRBJ2-5 TRBV6-2/TRBV6-3 . few CASRPDSKETQYF TGTGCCAGCAGACCGGACAGTAAGGAGACCCAGTACTTC
TRBJ1-1 TRBV6-1 TRBD1 . CASTRLGQGATEAFF TGTGCCAGCACCCGCCTTGGACAGGGAGCCACTGAAGCTTTCTTT
TRBJ1-1 TRBV20-1 . . CSARPPLRENTEAFF TGCAGTGCTAGACCCCCTCTACGCGAGAACACTGAAGCTTTCTTT
TRBJ2-5 TRBV20-1 . few CSEINIPQETQYF TGCAGTGAGATCAATATTCCCCAAGAGACCCAGTACTTC
TRBJ2-1 TRBV20-1 . . CSAMGPRYLGYNEQFF TGCAGTGCTATGGGGCCGCGGTATCTAGGCTACAATGAGCAGTTCTTC
TRBJ2-7 TRBV6-5 . . CACASLYEQYF TGTGCCTGCGCGTCCCTCTACGAGCAGTACTTC
TRBJ1-5 TRBV20-1 . few CSASTGFQPQHF TGCAGTGCTAGTACAGGGTTTCAGCCCCAGCATTTT
TRBJ1-1 TRBV6-2/TRBV6-3 . . CASIETDTEAFF TGTGCCAGCATTGAGACAGACACTGAAGCTTTCTTT
TRBJ2-5 TRBV15 . few CATSSRPQETQYF TGTGCCACCAGCAGTCGTCCCCAAGAGACCCAGTACTTC
TRBJ2-1 TRBV20-1 . many CSVGQNNEQFF TGCAGTGTAGGACAAAACAATGAGCAGTTCTTC
TRBJ1-2 TRBV25-1 . few CASSGGFTYGYTF TGTGCCAGCAGTGGAGGTTTTACCTATGGCTACACCTTC
TRBJ2-3 TRBV4-1 TRBD2 . CASSREGLAGSTDTQYF TGCGCCAGCAGCCGGGAGGGACTAGCGGGAAGTACAGATACGCAGTATTTT
TRBJ2-5 TRBV24-1 TRBD2 . CATSDPTSGGTGETQYF TGTGCCACCAGTGATCCAACTAGCGGGGGAACGGGAGAGACCCAGTACTTC
TRBJ2-7 TRBV3-1 . . CASSLDVNEQYF TGTGCCAGCAGCCTGGACGTGAACGAGCAGTACTTC
TRBJ2-5 TRBV6-5 . . CASRRGGIRETQYF TGTGCCAGCAGACGAGGAGGGATTAGAGAGACCCAGTACTTC
TRBJ1-6 TRBV7-2 . . CASSLSADIKSSPLHF TGTGCCAGCAGCTTATCGGCGGACATAAAGAGTTCACCCCTCCACTTT
TRBJ2-7 TRBV29-1 . . CSVEGRTWGYEQYF TGCAGCGTTGAAGGTCGAACCTGGGGGTACGAGCAGTACTTC
TRBJ2-3 TRBV5-4 . . CASSFILAEDTQYF TGTGCCAGCAGTTTTATTCTAGCAGAAGATACGCAGTATTTT
TRBJ2-1 TRBV4-2 . . CASSQVGKGGTYNEQFF TGTGCCAGCAGCCAAGTTGGTAAAGGAGGAACCTACAATGAGCAGTTCTTC
TRBJ2-5 TRBV7-8 . . CASSLDTVQETQYF TGTGCCAGCAGCTTAGATACAGTCCAAGAGACCCAGTACTTC
TRBJ2-3 TRBV19 . . CASSSWSSSTDTQYF TGTGCCAGTAGTAGTTGGTCTTCAAGCACAGATACGCAGTATTTT
TRBJ2-1 TRBV4-2 TRBD1 few CASSQDLGDSLYNEQFF TGTGCCAGCAGCCAAGATCTTGGGGACAGCCTCTACAATGAGCAGTTCTTC
TRBJ2-1 TRBV20-1 TRBD2 few CSGIRTSGVINEQFF TGCAGTGGCATCCGCACTAGCGGGGTGATCAATGAGCAGTTCTTC
TRBJ1-6 TRBV15 . few CATSRDRLSSYNSPLHF TGTGCCACCAGCAGGGACAGATTGAGCTCCTATAATTCACCCCTCCACTTT
TRBJ2-3 TRBV30 . . CAWSVQVTDTQYF TGTGCCTGGAGTGTACAGGTCACAGATACGCAGTATTTT
TRBJ1-2 TRBV20-1 TRBD1 . CSARDSTGDYGYTF TGCAGTGCTAGAGACTCCACAGGGGACTATGGCTACACCTTC
TRBJ2-3 TRBV7-2 TRBD2 . CASSKRTSGPGDTQYF TGTGCCAGCAGCAAACGGACTAGCGGGCCCGGGGATACGCAGTATTTT
TRBJ2-7 TRBV6-1 TRBD1 many CASSTGVGYEQYF TGTGCCAGCTCAACAGGGGTCGGCTACGAGCAGTACTTC
TRBJ2-2 TRBV4-1 . . CASSQDMPPGLLNTGELFF TGCGCCAGCAGCCAAGATATGCCCCCGGGACTGCTGAACACCGGGGAGCTGTTTTTT
TRBJ1-1 TRBV4-1 TRBD1 . CASSQGQGAKGTEAFF TGCGCCAGCAGCCAGGGACAGGGGGCGAAGGGAACTGAAGCTTTCTTT
TRBJ1-2 TRBV6-1 TRBD1 many CASRQIWTGYDGYTF TGTGCCAGCAGACAAATTTGGACAGGGTACGATGGCTACACCTTC
TRBJ1-2 TRBV24-1 . . CATSDGRNYGYTF TGTGCCACCAGTGATGGTCGGAACTATGGCTACACCTTC
TRBJ1-3 TRBV9 . . CASSVVGSLSGNTIYF TGTGCCAGCAGCGTAGTTGGCAGCCTCTCTGGAAACACCATATATTTT
TRBJ2-3 TRBV5-1 . . CASRYTGQRDTQYF TGCGCCAGCAGGTATACAGGGCAGAGGGATACGCAGTATTTT
TRBJ1-1 TRBV11-2 . . CASSISRLSRNTEAFF TGTGCCAGCAGCATAAGTCGTCTGTCGCGGAACACTGAAGCTTTCTTT